These 21 T cell receptor beta chains originate from one sample sequenced in a study of CXCR3-negative and CXCR3-positive naive CD8 T cells. Libraries of TRB cDNA were made by 5' RACE and carried UMIs. Following a re-call of the 5' RACE reads, TCRdb has one entry per CDR3 protein and lacks DNA. The specimen's table records roughly 30,000 distinct CDR3 sequences. Sequenced material: memory CD8+ T cells from blood. The receptors stem from a human donor in good health. Some clones in this sample may be carry-over from other donors' samples.

This chain links TRBV27 with TRBJ2-7; TCRdb gives TRBD1 as the D gene, but with no DNA this cannot be confirmed. The CDR3 runs 13 residues. Germline lookup yields CDR1 MNHEY and CDR2 SMNVEV (reference sequence). The CDR3 reads CASSPNRYHEQYF.

The chain combines TRBV6-2 or TRBV6-3 with TRBJ2-1; TCRdb designates TRBD2, a call that cannot be tested without DNA. Germline-derived CDR1 and CDR2 are MNHEY and SVGEGT. This CDR3 contains 14 residues. CDR3 loop: CASSPAEGGNEQFF.

By frequency, this clonotype registers medium-sized. The V call is TRBV6-6, the J call TRBJ2-1. The CDR3 consists of 11 residues. CDR1 MNHNY and CDR2 SVGAGI come from the germline V gene (reference sequence). CDR3 residues: CASSVYNEQFF.

The rearrangement joins TRBV29-1 to TRBJ2-3; with no DNA, the TCRdb D assignment of TRBD2 cannot be verified. The CDR3 sequence is 16 residues long. Germline CDR1 reads SQVTM; CDR2 reads ANQGSEA. Here the CDR3 reads CSVEVTSGESTDTQYF.

The CDR3 region is CASSARDRGRGTEAFF. The chain joins TRBV19 to TRBJ1-1; TCRdb's D gene call, TRBD1, goes unchecked for lack of DNA. The CDR3 consists of 16 residues. In germline, CDR1 is LNHDA, CDR2 SQIVND (reference sequence).

The rearrangement links TRBV19 to TRBJ1-6. This CDR3 region has 16 residues. CDR1 and CDR2 (germline): LNHDA, SQIVND (reference sequence). The CDR3 is CASSIAETTANSPLHF.

This clonotype registers large by frequency. The V and J genes are TRBV20-1 and TRBJ2-1. Germline-derived CDR1 and CDR2 are DFQATT and SNEGSKA (reference sequence). The CDR3 loop spans 16 amino acids. The CDR3 spells CSAEQPQSNSYNEQFF.

The chain employs TRBV29-1 and TRBJ2-5; as DNA is missing, the TRBD2 call by TCRdb cannot be tested. Germline V gene sequence: CDR1 SQVTM, CDR2 ANQGSEA. CDR3 size: 19 residues. CDR3 sequence: CSVERSSGGSILSPETQYF. Looking up the rest from reference TRBV29-1 and TRBJ2-5 gives the full variable domain: SAVISQKPSRDICQRGTSLTIQCQVDSQVTMMFWYRQQPGQSLTLIATANQGSEATYESGFVIDKFPISRPNLTFSTLTVSNMSPEDSSIYLCSVERSSGGSILSPETQYFGPGTRLLVL.

The chain combines TRBV7-9 with TRBJ2-5. Germline lookup yields CDR1 SEHNR and CDR2 FQNEAQ (reference sequence). The CDR3 covers 13 residues. Here the CDR3 reads CASYTAAQETQYF.

CDR3 sequence: CASSVRTGHGYTF. This chain joins TRBV9 and TRBJ1-2. CDR1 and CDR2 from the germline V gene are SGDLS and YYNGEE. This CDR3 region has 13 residues.

The gene calls are TRBV20-1 and TRBJ2-4; TCRdb returns TRBD1, unconfirmable since there is no DNA. The CDR3 consists of 15 residues. Germline CDR1 DFQATT, CDR2 SNEGSKA (reference sequence). This chain's CDR3 is CSARPEVQVENIQYF.

This CDR3 is CASSLVWSEQETQYF. The V call is TRBV7-9, the J call TRBJ2-5. The CDR3 has 15 residues. Germline V gene sequence: CDR1 SEHNR, CDR2 FQNEAQ (reference sequence). The whole variable domain, filled in from reference TRBV7-9 and TRBJ2-5, reads DTGVSQNPRHKITKRGQNVTFRCDPISEHNRLYWYRQTLGQGPEFLTYFQNEAQLEKSRLLSDRFSAERPKGSFSTLEIQRTEQGDSAMYLCASSLVWSEQETQYFGPGTRLLVL.

This sequence joins TRBV18 and TRBJ2-3. The CDR3 spans 14 residues. Germline V gene sequence: CDR1 KGHSH, CDR2 LQKENI. The CDR3 reads CASSPTGGGDTQYF.

The V call is TRBV23-1, the J call TRBJ1-5; lacking DNA, the TRBD1 call made by TCRdb goes unchecked. Being an ORF, TRBV23-1 has a function that is uncertain. The CDR3 extends over 15 amino acids. The CDR3 region is CASSQDRVFYQPQHF.

J is TRBJ2-7 and V is TRBV7-8; TCRdb selects TRBD1, and the lack of DNA leaves this call unchecked. CDR3 size: 15 residues. CDR1 is SGHVS, CDR2 FQNEAQ, per germline. CDR3 amino acids: CASSTRGQFAYEQYF.

The V and J genes are TRBV6-5 and TRBJ2-1; TCRdb indicates TRBD2, and absent DNA this call remains unverified. This CDR3 region has 15 residues. Germline V lookup: CDR1 MNHEY, CDR2 SVGAGI. CDR3 loop: CASSYVEAAVNEQFF.

V is TRBV4-3 and J is TRBJ2-3; with no DNA, the TCRdb D assignment of TRBD1 cannot be verified. The CDR3 consists of 15 residues. Germline V gives CDR1 LGHNA, CDR2 YSLEER. This chain's CDR3 is CASSQDGQGTDTQYF.

This rearrangement joins TRBV6-2 or TRBV6-3 to TRBJ1-5; absent DNA, TCRdb's TRBD1 call cannot be checked. The CDR3 length is 14 residues. Germline V gives CDR1 MNHEY, CDR2 SVGEGT. The CDR3 sequence is CASTKTGLNQPQHF.

The chain employs TRBV4-1 and TRBJ2-3; absent DNA, TCRdb's TRBD1 call cannot be checked. Germline V gene data show CDR1 as MGHRA and CDR2 as YSYEKL. The CDR3 is made up of 15 amino acids. Here the CDR3 reads CASSQEGAITDTQYF.

The J gene is TRBJ2-7, the V gene TRBV5-1; the D call from TCRdb, TRBD2, cannot be confirmed without DNA. In germline, CDR1 is SGHRS, CDR2 YFSETQ. This CDR3 has 13 residues. The CDR3 is CASSLNEGLEQYF.

Considering frequency, this clonotype is medium-sized. The chain has TRBV29-1 and TRBJ2-5; lacking DNA, the TRBD1 call made by TCRdb goes unchecked. The germline CDR1 and CDR2 sequences are SQVTM and ANQGSEA. The CDR3 runs 15 residues. CDR3 region: CSVDKLLGGQETQYF.